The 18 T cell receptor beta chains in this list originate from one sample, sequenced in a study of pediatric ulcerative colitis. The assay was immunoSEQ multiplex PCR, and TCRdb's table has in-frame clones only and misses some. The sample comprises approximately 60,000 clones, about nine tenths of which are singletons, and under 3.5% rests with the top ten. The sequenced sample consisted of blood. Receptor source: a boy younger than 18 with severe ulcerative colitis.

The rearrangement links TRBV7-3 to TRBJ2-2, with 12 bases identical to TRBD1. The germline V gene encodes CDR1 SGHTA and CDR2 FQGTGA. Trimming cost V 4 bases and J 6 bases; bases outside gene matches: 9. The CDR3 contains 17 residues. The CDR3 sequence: CASSSTPGQGAAGELFF. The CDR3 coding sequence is TGTGCCAGCAGCTCGACGCCGGGACAGGGGGCAGCCGGGGAGCTGTTTTTT.

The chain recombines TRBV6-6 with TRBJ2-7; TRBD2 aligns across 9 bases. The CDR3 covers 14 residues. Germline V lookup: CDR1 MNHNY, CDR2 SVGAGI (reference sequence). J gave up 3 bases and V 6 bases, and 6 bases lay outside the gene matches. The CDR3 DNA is TGTGCCAGCAGCCTTAGCGGGAGAATCTACGAGCAGTACTTC. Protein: CASSLSGRIYEQYF.

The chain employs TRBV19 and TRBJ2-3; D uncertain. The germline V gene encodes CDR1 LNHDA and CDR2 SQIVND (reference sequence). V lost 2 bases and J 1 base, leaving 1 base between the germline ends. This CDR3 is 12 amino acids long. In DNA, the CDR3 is TGTGCCAGTAGTATATGCACAGATACGCAGTATTTT. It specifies CASSICTDTQYF. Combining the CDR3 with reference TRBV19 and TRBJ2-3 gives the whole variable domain DGGITQSPKYLFRKEGQNVTLSCEQNLNHDAMYWYRQDPGQGLRLIYYSQIVNDFQKGDIAEGYSVSREKKESFPLTVTSAQKNPTAFYLCASSICTDTQYFGPGTRLTVL.

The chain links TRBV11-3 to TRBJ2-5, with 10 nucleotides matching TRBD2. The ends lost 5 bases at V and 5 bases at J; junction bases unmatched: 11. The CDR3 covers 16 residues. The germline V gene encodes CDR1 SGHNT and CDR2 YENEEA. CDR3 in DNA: TGTGCCAGCAGCCCGAGGACTAGCGGAGTCGGGGAGACCCAGTACTTC. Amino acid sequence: CASSPRTSGVGETQYF. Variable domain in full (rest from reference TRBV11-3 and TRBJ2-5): EAGVVQSPRYKIIEKKQPVAFWCNPISGHNTLYWYLQNLGQGPELLIRYENEEAVDDSQLPKDRFSAERLKGVDSTLKIQPAELGDSAVYLCASSPRTSGVGETQYFGPGTRLLVL.

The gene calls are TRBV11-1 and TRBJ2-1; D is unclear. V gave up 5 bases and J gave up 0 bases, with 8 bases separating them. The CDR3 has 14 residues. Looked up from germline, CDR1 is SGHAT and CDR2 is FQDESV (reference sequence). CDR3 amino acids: CASSSRFSYNEQFF. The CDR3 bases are TGTGCCAGCAGCAGCAGGTTCTCCTACAATGAGCAGTTCTTC. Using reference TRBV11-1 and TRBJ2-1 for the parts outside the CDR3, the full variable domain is EAEVAQSPRYKITEKSQAVAFWCDPISGHATLYWYRQILGQGPELLVQFQDESVVDDSQLPKDRFSAERLKGVDSTLKIQPAELGDSAMYLCASSSRFSYNEQFFGPGTRLTVL.

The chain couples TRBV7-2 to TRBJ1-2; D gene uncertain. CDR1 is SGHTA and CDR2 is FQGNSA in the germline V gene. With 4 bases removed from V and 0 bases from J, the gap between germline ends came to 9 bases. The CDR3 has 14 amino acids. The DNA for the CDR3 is TGTGCCAGCAGCTCTCGAACCCCTAACTATGGCTACACCTTC. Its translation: CASSSRTPNYGYTF.

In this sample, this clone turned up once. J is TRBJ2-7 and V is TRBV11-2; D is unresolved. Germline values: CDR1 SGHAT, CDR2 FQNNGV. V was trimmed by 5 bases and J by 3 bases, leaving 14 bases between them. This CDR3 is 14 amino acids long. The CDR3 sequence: CASSPMTSYYEQYF. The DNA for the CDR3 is TGTGCCAGCAGCCCCATGACTTCGTACTACGAGCAGTACTTC.

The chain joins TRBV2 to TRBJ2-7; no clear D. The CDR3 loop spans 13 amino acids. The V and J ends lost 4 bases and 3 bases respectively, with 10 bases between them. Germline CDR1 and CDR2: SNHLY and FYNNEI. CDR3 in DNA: TGTGCCAGCAGTGGAGAAGTTGGCTACGAGCAGTACTTC. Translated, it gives CASSGEVGYEQYF.

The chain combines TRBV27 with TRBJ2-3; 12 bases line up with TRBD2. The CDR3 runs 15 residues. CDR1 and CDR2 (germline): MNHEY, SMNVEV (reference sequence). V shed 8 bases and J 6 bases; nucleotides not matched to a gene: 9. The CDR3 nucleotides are TGTGCCAGCGCACCGACTAGCGGGAGTGGGGATACGCAGTATTTT. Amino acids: CASAPTSGSGDTQYF.

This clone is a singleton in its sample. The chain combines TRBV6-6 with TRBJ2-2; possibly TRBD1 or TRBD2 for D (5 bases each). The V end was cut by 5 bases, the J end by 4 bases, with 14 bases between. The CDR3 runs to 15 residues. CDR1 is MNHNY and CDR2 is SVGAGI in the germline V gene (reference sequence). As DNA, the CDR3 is TGTGCCAGCAGTAGCCCGGGGCACACCACCGGGGAGCTGTTTTTT. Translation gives CASSSPGHTTGELFF.

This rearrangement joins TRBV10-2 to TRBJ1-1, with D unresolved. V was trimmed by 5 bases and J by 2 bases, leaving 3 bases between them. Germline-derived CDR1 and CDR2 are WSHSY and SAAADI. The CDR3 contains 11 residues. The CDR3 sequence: CASSFNTEAFF. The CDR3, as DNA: TGCGCCAGCAGTTTCAACACTGAAGCTTTCTTT.

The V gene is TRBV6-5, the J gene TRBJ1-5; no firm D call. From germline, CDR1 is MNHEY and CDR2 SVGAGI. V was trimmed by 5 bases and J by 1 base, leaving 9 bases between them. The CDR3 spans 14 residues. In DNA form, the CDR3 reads TGTGCCAGCAGTACTTTTCGGAGCAATCAGCCCCAGCATTTT. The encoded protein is CASSTFRSNQPQHF.

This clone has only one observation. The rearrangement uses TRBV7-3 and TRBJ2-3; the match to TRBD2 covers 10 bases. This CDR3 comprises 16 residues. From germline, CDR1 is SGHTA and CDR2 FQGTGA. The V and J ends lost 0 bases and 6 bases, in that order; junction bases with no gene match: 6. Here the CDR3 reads CASSLTWTSGGDTQYF. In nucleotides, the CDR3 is TGTGCCAGCAGCTTAACGTGGACTAGCGGAGGCGATACGCAGTATTTT. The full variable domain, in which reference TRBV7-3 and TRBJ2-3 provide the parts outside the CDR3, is GAGVSQTPSNKVTEKGKYVELRCDPISGHTALYWYRQSLGQGPEFLIYFQGTGAADDSGLPNDRFFAVRPEGSVSTLKIQRTERGDSAVYLCASSLTWTSGGDTQYFGPGTRLTVL.

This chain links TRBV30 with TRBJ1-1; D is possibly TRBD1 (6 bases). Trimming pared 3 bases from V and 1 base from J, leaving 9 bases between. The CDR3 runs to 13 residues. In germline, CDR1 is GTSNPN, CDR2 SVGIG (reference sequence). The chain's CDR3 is CAWRTTGNTEAFF. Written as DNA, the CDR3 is TGTGCCTGGAGAACGACAGGGAACACTGAAGCTTTCTTT.

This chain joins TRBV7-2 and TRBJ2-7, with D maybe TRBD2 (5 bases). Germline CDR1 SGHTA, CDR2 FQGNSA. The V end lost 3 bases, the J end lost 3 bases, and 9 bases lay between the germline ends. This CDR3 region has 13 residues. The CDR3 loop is CASSFGKLYEQYF. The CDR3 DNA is TGTGCCAGCAGCTTCGGGAAGCTCTACGAGCAGTACTTC.

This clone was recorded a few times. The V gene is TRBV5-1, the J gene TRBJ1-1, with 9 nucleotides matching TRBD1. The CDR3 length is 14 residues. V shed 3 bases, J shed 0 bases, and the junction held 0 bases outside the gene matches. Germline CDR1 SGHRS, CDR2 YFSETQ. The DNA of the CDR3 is TGCGCCAGCAGCTGGGACAGGGTGAACACTGAAGCTTTCTTT. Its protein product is CASSWDRVNTEAFF.

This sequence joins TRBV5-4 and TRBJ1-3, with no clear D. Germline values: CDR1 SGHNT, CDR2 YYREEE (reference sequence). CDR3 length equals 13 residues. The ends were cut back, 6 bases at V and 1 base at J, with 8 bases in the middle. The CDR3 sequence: CASKEGSGNTIYF. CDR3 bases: TGTGCCAGCAAAGAAGGATCTGGAAACACCATATATTTT.

The CDR3 coding sequence is TGTGCCAGCAGTCGTACAGGGAATCACTATGGCTACACCTTC. Residues: CASSRTGNHYGYTF. This chain connects TRBV27 to TRBJ1-2, with D possibly matching TRBD1 (6 bases). In germline, CDR1 is MNHEY, CDR2 SMNVEV (reference sequence). Trimming left V 5 bases short and J 3 bases short, with 13 bases between. The CDR3 sequence is 14 residues long.